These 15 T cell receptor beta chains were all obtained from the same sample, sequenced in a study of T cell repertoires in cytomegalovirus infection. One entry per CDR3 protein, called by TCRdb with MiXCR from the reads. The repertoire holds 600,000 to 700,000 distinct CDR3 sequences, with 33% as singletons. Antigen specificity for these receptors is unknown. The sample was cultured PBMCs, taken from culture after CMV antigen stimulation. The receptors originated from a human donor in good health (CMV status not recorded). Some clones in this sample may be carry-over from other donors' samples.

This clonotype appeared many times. CDR3 sequence: CASSPFPSGRSFKTQYF. CDR3 DNA sequence: TGTGCCAGCAGCCCATTCCCTAGCGGGAGGTCTTTTAAGACCCAGTACTTC. The rearrangement joins TRBV7-6 to TRBJ2-5, with TRBD2 identical over 11 bases. Germline V gene lookup returns CDR1 SGHVS and CDR2 FNYEAQ. Trimming removed 5 bases from V and 6 bases from J; junction bases left unmatched: 14. The CDR3 is made up of 17 amino acids.

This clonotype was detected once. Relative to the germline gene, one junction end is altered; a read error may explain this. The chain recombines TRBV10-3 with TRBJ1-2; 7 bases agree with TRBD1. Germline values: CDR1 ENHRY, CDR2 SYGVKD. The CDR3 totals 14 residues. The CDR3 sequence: CAISPLTGLYVYTF. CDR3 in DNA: TGTGCCATCAGCCCCCTGACAGGGCTCTATGTCTACACCTTC.

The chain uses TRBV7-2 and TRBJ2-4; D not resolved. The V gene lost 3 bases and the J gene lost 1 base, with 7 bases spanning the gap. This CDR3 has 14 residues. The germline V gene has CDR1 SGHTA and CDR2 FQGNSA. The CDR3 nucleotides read TGTGCCAGCAGCTTGACGGCGGCCAAAAACATTCAGTACTTC. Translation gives CASSLTAAKNIQYF.

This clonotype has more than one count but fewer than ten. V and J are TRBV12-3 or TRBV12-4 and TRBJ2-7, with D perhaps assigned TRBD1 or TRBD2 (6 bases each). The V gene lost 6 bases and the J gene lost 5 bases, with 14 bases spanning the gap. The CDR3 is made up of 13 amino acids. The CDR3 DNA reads TGTGCCAGCAGGGAGGGGGGCTTGGACGAGCAGTACTTC. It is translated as CASREGGLDEQYF.

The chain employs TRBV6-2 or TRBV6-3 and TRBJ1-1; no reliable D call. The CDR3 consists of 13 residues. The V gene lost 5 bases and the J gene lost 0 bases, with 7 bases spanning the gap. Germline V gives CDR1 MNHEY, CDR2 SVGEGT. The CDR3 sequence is CASSGRMNTEAFF. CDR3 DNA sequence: TGTGCCAGCAGTGGACGGATGAACACTGAAGCTTTCTTT.

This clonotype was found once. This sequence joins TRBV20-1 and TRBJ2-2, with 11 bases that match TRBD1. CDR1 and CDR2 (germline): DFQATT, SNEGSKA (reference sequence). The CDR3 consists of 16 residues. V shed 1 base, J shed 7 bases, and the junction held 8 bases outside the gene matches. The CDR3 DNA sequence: TGCAGTGCTAGAGCTTTTGGACAGGGGGCGGGCGGGGAGCTGTTTTTT. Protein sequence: CSARAFGQGAGGELFF.

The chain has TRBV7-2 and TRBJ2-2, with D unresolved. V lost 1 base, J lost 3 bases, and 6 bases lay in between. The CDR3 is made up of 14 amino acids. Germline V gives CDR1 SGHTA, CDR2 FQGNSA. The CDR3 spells CASSLDGYTGELFF. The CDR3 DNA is TGTGCCAGCAGCTTAGACGGTTACACCGGGGAGCTGTTTTTT.

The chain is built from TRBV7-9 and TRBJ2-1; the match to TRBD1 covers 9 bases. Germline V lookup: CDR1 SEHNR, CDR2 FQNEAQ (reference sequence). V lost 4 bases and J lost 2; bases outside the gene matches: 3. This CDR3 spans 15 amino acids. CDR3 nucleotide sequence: TGTGCCAGCAGCTACCGGACAGGGGCCTACAATGAGCAGTTCTTC. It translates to CASSYRTGAYNEQFF. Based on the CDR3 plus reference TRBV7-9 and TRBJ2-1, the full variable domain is DTGVSQNPRHKITKRGQNVTFRCDPISEHNRLYWYRQTLGQGPEFLTYFQNEAQLEKSRLLSDRFSAERPKGSFSTLEIQRTEQGDSAMYLCASSYRTGAYNEQFFGPGTRLTVL.

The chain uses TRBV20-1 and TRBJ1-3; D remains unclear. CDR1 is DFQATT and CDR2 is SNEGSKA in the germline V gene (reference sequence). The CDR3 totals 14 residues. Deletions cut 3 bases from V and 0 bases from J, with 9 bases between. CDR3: CSARDARSGNTIYF. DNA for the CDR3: TGCAGTGCTAGGGACGCCCGCTCTGGAAACACCATATATTTT.

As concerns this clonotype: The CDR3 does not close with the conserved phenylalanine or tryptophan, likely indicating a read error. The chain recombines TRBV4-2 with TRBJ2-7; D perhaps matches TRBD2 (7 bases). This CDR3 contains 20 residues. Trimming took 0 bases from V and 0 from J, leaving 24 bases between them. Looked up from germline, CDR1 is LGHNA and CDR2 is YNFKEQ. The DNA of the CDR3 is TGTGCCAGCAGCCAAGAGTTTCCCATGCCAACGGGGGGCCCCTCCTACGAGCAGTACTTG. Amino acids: CASSQEFPMPTGGPSYEQYL.

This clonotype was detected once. The CDR3 here is CASGAPGTGEYNEQFF. CDR3 nucleotides: TGTGCCAGCGGAGCCCCCGGGACAGGCGAATACAATGAGCAGTTCTTC. The gene calls are TRBV6-2 or TRBV6-3 and TRBJ2-1; 8 nucleotides match TRBD1. The CDR3 contains 16 residues. Trimming took 8 bases from V and 4 from J; bases not matched to a gene: 13. Germline lookup yields CDR1 MNHEY and CDR2 SVGEGT.

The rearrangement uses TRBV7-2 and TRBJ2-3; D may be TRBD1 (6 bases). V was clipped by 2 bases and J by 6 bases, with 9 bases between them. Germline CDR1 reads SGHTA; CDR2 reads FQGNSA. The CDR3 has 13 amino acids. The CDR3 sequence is CASSLFQGDTQYF. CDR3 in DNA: TGTGCCAGCAGCTTATTTCAGGGGGATACGCAGTATTTT.

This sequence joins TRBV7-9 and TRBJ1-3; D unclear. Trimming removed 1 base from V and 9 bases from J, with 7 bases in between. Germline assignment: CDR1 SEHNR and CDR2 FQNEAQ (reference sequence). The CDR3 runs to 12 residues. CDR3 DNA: TGTGCCAGCAGCTTAGATGACATCACCATATATTTT. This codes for CASSLDDITIYF.

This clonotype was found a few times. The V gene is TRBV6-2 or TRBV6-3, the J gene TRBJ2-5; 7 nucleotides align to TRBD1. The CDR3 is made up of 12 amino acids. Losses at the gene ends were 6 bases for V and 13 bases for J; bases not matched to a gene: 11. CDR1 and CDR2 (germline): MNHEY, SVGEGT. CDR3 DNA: TGTGCCAGCAGACCCCTCGCCGGGACAGCGTACTTC. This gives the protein CASRPLAGTAYF.

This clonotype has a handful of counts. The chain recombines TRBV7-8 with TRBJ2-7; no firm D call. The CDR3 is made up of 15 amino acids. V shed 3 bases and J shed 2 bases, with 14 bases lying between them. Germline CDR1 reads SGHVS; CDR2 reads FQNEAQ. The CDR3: CASSFRGRTTYEQYF. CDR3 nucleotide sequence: TGTGCCAGCAGCTTTAGAGGAAGAACCACCTACGAGCAGTACTTC. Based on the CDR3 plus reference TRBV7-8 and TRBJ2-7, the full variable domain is GAGVSQSPRYKVAKRGQDVALRCDPISGHVSLFWYQQALGQGPEFLTYFQNEAQLDKSGLPSDRFFAERPEGSVSTLKIQRTQQEDSAVYLCASSFRGRTTYEQYFGPGTRLTVT.